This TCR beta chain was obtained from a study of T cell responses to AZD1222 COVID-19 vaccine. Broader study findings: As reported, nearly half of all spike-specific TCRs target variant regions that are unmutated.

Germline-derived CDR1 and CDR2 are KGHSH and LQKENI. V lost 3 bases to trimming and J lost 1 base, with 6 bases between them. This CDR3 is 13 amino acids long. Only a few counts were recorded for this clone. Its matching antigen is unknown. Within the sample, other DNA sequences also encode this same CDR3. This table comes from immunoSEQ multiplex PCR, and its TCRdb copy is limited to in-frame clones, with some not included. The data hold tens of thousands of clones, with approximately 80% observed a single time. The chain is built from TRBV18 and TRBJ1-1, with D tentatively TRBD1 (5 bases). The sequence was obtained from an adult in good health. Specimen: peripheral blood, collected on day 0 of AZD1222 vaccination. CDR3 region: CASSPTGNTEAFF. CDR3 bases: TGTGCCAGCTCACCTACAGGGAACACTGAAGCTTTCTTT.